Shown below are 2 T cell receptor beta chains from a single sample sequenced in a study of cytotoxic CD8 clonotypes in ibrutinib-treated CLL. Clones were read by immunoSEQ multiplex PCR, and TCRdb kept only the in-frame ones, dropping some. The table has around 250,000 clones, 60% to 75% seen once; the top ten hold less than 20%. The source material was PBMCs, sampled after 24 months of ibrutinib treatment. Receptors originate from a human donor with chronic lymphocytic leukemia.

This rearrangement joins TRBV7-9 to TRBJ2-5; 9 bases are shared with TRBD2. Losses at the gene ends were 5 bases for V and 1 base for J; bases not matched to a gene: 8. The CDR3 has 16 residues. Per germline, CDR1 SEHNR and CDR2 FQNEAQ (reference sequence). The CDR3 loop is CASSPPGAGGQETQYF. The CDR3 DNA sequence: TGTGCCAGCAGCCCGCCCGGAGCGGGGGGCCAAGAGACCCAGTACTTC.

The V and J genes are TRBV25-1 and TRBJ2-3, with D tentatively TRBD2 (6 bases). CDR1 is MGHDK and CDR2 is SYGVNS in the germline V gene. CDR3 length: 18 residues. Trimming took off 6 bases at V and 0 bases at J, with 22 bases between the two ends. The CDR3 protein is CASSPPGGVLRSTDTQYF. The CDR3 nucleotides read TGTGCCAGCAGCCCCCCAGGAGGGGTTCTCAGAAGCACAGATACGCAGTATTTT.